Listed below are T cell receptor beta chains from one sample, sequenced in a study of blood T cell repertoires in COVID-19. TCRdb's table, derived via immunoSEQ multiplex PCR, lists solely in-frame clones and lacks some. The data contain fewer than 150,000 clones, over 70% of them singletons. Sequencing input: peripheral blood. The receptor source for this set is a man aged 65 to 79 with acute or convalescent COVID-19. Both conserved end residues are part of each CDR3. D genes are given only for firm matches. Where a row states a size, it is once, few, many or the class of an expanded clone; other rows omit it.

V	J	size	D	DNA	CDR3
TRBV5-1	TRBJ1-4	-	-	TGCGCCAGCAGCTTGTTCGGTGAAAAACTGTTTTTT	CASSLFGEKLFF
TRBV2	TRBJ2-3	-	-	TGTGCCATTTTTAGAGATGGGGCTAGCACAGATACGCAGTATTTT	CAIFRDGASTDTQYF
TRBV11-2	TRBJ2-7	-	TRBD1	TGTGCCAGCAGCTTAGCCGGACAGGGGGCTCTACCCTACGAGCAGTACTTC	CASSLAGQGALPYEQYF
TRBV6-2/TRBV6-3	TRBJ2-2	-	-	TGTGCCAGCAGCCCCCGACTAGTTTCGGCGGAGCTGTTTTTT	CASSPRLVSAELFF
TRBV18	TRBJ2-7	-	TRBD2	TGTGCCAGCTCAACCTTACCGGGACTAGAGTACGAGCAGTACTTC	CASSTLPGLEYEQYF
TRBV2	TRBJ1-2	once	TRBD1	TGTGCCAGCAGGGGTGACAGGGTTGAAGGCTACACCTTC	CASRGDRVEGYTF
TRBV12-3/TRBV12-4	TRBJ2-3	few	-	TGTGCCAGCAGTTTAACGAGGGATACGCAGTATTTT	CASSLTRDTQYF
TRBV7-2	TRBJ1-2	-	-	TGTGCCAGCAGCTTTGGGACTTTGGGGTTAGGGGTGGGTGGCTACACCTTC	CASSFGTLGLGVGGYTF
TRBV6-5	TRBJ1-6	-	-	TGTGCCAGCAGTTACAGTTACAGCAATAATTCACCCCTCCACTTT	CASSYSYSNNSPLHF
TRBV25-1	TRBJ2-7	-	TRBD2	TGTGCCAGCAGTGATATCGGTAGCGGGGGCAGCCGCTCCTACGAGCAGTACTTC	CASSDIGSGGSRSYEQYF
TRBV18	TRBJ1-2	-	-	TGTGCCAGCTCACCATTTTATCGCTATGGCTACACCTTC	CASSPFYRYGYTF
TRBV11-2	TRBJ1-1	-	-	TGTGCCAGCAGCTTAAAAATCCAGGCCTTGAACACTGAAGCTTTCTTT	CASSLKIQALNTEAFF
TRBV19	TRBJ2-3	-	TRBD1	TGTGCCAGTTCGGACAGGGGCCTCGCAGATACGCAGTATTTT	CASSDRGLADTQYF
TRBV18	TRBJ1-5	-	TRBD1	TGTGCCAGCTCACCAAGCAATAACCGCAGGGGGGACCAGCCCCAGCATTTT	CASSPSNNRRGDQPQHF
TRBV6-2/TRBV6-3	TRBJ1-1	-	-	TGTGCCAGCAGTTACTCAAGGAGAGGAACTTATGAAGCTTTCTTT	CASSYSRRGTYEAFF
TRBV10-1	TRBJ2-3	-	-	TGCGCCAGCAGCCCTCCGGGACACATCACAGATACGCAGTATTTT	CASSPPGHITDTQYF
TRBV6-1	TRBJ1-3	-	-	TGTGCCAGCAGTGTAAATCTACAGGGAAACTCTGGAAACACCATATATTTT	CASSVNLQGNSGNTIYF
TRBV4-1	TRBJ2-5	once	TRBD2	TGCGCCAGCAGCCAAAGGACTAGCGGGGGAAGGGAGACCCAGTACTTC	CASSQRTSGGRETQYF
TRBV4-3	TRBJ2-2	-	-	TGCGCCAGCAGCCAATCCGCCCCCGAGGGCACCGGGGAGCTGTTTTTT	CASSQSAPEGTGELFF
TRBV18	TRBJ1-2	few	-	TGTGCCAGCTCACCCGGAGCGGGTAGCCTCTATGGCTACACCTTC	CASSPGAGSLYGYTF
TRBV5-1	TRBJ1-2	-	TRBD1	TGCGCCAGCAGCTTGGGGACAGGGAACGGCTACACCTTC	CASSLGTGNGYTF
TRBV5-1	TRBJ2-1	-	-	TGCGCCAGCAGCTTGTCTAAGACAGGACCCTCCTACAATGAGCAGTTCTTC	CASSLSKTGPSYNEQFF
TRBV2	TRBJ1-1	-	-	TGTGCCAGCAGTTACAGGGAAGGGAACACTGAAGCTTTCTTT	CASSYREGNTEAFF
TRBV6-4	TRBJ1-4	-	TRBD1	TGTGCCAGCAGTGCTTGGACAGGGTCCGAAAAACTGTTTTTT	CASSAWTGSEKLFF
TRBV5-5	TRBJ1-2	-	TRBD1	TGTGCCAGCAGCCTAAGGACAGGGCCCTATGGCTACACCTTC	CASSLRTGPYGYTF
TRBV5-6	TRBJ2-1	-	-	TGTGCCAGCAGCTTAAGAGCCGGCTCCTACAATGAGCAGTTCTTC	CASSLRAGSYNEQFF
TRBV5-1	TRBJ2-4	once	-	TGCGCCAGCAGCCCCGGGGGGCTGGCCAAAAACATTCAGTACTTC	CASSPGGLAKNIQYF
TRBV5-1	TRBJ2-1	-	-	TGCGCCAGCAGCCATCAGGGAACCGAGCAGTTCTTC	CASSHQGTEQFF
TRBV7-2	TRBJ2-2	-	TRBD1	TGTGCCAGCAGCTTATTCCGGACAGGGAACACCGGGGAGCTGTTTTTT	CASSLFRTGNTGELFF
TRBV27	TRBJ1-2	-	-	TGTGCCAGCAGTGCGACAGCAGCGGGTGGCTACACCTTC	CASSATAAGGYTF
TRBV9	TRBJ2-5	once	-	TGTGCCAGCAGCGTAGGTAAAGGGGGTGTTATGAGGGGACCGCAAGAGACCCAGTACTTC	CASSVGKGGVMRGPQETQYF
TRBV4-2	TRBJ2-7	-	-	TGTGCCAGCAGTCCGAGCCCCCCCCGGCAGGGTGGGATCCACGAGCAGTACTTC	CASSPSPPRQGGIHEQYF
TRBV29-1	TRBJ1-1	-	TRBD1	TGCAGCGGATCGACAGGGGGAGGCACTGAAGCTTTCTTT	CSGSTGGGTEAFF
TRBV5-4	TRBJ2-5	-	-	TGTGCCAGCAGCTTGTCCAGCGCAGAGACCCAGTACTTC	CASSLSSAETQYF
TRBV9	TRBJ2-1	-	TRBD1	TGTGCCAGCAGCTATTCCTGGAGACAGGGGGCCTGGGAGCAGTTCTTC	CASSYSWRQGAWEQFF
TRBV7-2	TRBJ1-2	-	-	TGTGCCAGCAGCTTATACGGGAACAACCCAAACTATGGCTACACCTTC	CASSLYGNNPNYGYTF
TRBV5-1	TRBJ2-5	-	-	TGCGCCACCCACAGTGGGCCTCAGGAGACCCAGTACTTC	CATHSGPQETQYF
TRBV6-6	TRBJ1-3	-	-	TGTGCCAGCAGTTACACAGGGAAAGGCTCTGGAAACACCATATATTTT	CASSYTGKGSGNTIYF
TRBV10-3	TRBJ2-5	-	-	TGTGCCATCAGTGAGCCCTTAGGGAGATCCCAAGAGACCCAGTACTTC	CAISEPLGRSQETQYF
TRBV5-1	TRBJ1-6	-	TRBD1	TGCGCCAGCAGTAGCCAGACAGGGCGCTCACCCCTCCACTTT	CASSSQTGRSPLHF
TRBV18	TRBJ1-3	-	-	TGTGCCAGCTCACCAGGGGTGGGGCCTGGAAACACCATATATTTT	CASSPGVGPGNTIYF
TRBV19	TRBJ1-4	-	-	TGTGCCAGTAGTATTGGGGGGACGGCAACTAATGAAAAACTGTTTTTT	CASSIGGTATNEKLFF
TRBV29-1	TRBJ2-7	-	TRBD1	TGCAGCGTGAAACACAGGGGATACTACGAGCAGTACTTC	CSVKHRGYYEQYF
TRBV21-1	TRBJ1-1	-	-	TGTGCCAGCAGCACCCCGAGGGCCCCCTGGGAAGATGAAGCTTTCTTT	CASSTPRAPWEDEAFF
TRBV6-2/TRBV6-3	TRBJ2-2	once	-	TGTGCCAGCAGCTCCCGGACCGGGGAGCTGTTTTTT	CASSSRTGELFF
TRBV6-2/TRBV6-3	TRBJ1-4	-	-	TGTGCCAGCAGTTACTCGGGCGCCGCGTATGAAAAACTGTTTTTT	CASSYSGAAYEKLFF
TRBV15	TRBJ2-3	few	TRBD1	TGTGCCACCAGCATCTGGACAGGGTCAAGGACAGATACGCAGTATTTT	CATSIWTGSRTDTQYF
TRBV7-2	TRBJ2-1	-	TRBD2	TGTGCCAGCAGCCCATTGAAGCGGGGGGGCCTCGGGAATGAGCAGTTCTTC	CASSPLKRGGLGNEQFF
TRBV5-4	TRBJ1-2	few	TRBD1	TGTGCCAGCAGCCTCAGGGGGTATAACTATGGCTACACCTTC	CASSLRGYNYGYTF
TRBV7-2	TRBJ2-3	-	-	TGTGCCAGCAGCCTCTCGTGGGGGGAGGATACGCAGTATTTT	CASSLSWGEDTQYF
TRBV9	TRBJ1-2	-	-	TGTGCCAGCAGCGTAAGCTCGAACTATGGCTACACCTTC	CASSVSSNYGYTF
TRBV11-3	TRBJ1-5	-	TRBD1	TGTGCCAGCAGCTTAACGGGACAGAATAATCAGCCCCAGCATTTT	CASSLTGQNNQPQHF